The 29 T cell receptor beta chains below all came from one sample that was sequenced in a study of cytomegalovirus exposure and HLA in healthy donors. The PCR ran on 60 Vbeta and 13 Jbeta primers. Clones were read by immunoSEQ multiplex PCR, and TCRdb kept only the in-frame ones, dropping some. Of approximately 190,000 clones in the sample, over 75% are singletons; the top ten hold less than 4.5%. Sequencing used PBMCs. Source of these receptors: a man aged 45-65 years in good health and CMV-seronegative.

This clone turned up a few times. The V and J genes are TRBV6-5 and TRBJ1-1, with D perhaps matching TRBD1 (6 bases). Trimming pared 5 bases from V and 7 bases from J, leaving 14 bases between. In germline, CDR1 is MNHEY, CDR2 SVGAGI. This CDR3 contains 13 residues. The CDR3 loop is CASSATGMGEAFF. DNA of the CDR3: TGTGCCAGCAGTGCGACAGGAATGGGTGAAGCTTTCTTT.

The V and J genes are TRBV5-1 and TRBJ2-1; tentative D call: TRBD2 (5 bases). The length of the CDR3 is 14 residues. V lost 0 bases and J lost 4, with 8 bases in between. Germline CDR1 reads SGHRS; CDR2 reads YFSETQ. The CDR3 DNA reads TGCGCCAGCAGCTTGGGTTCGGGATACAATGAGCAGTTCTTC. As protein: CASSLGSGYNEQFF.

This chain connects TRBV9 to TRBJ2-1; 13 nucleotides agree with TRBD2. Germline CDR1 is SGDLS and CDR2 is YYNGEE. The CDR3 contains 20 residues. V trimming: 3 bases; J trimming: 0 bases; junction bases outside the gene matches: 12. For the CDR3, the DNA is TGTGCCAGCAGCGGTGGGGGGGGACTAGCGGGGTTACGCTCCTACAATGAGCAGTTCTTC. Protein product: CASSGGGGLAGLRSYNEQFF.

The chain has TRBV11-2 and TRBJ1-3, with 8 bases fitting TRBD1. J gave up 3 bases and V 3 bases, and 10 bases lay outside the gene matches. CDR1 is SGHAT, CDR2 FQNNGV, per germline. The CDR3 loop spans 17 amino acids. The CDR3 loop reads CASSFRLTGVDGNTIYF. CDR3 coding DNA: TGTGCCAGCAGCTTCAGATTGACAGGGGTGGATGGAAACACCATATATTTT.

In DNA, the CDR3 is TGCGCCAGCGGGACACTCCAAGAGACCCAGTACTTC. It yields the protein CASGTLQETQYF. V gene TRBV5-1 combines with J gene TRBJ2-5, with a possible D match to TRBD1 (6 bases). Trimming left V 7 bases short and J 1 base short, with 8 bases between. The CDR3 covers 12 residues. The germline V gene encodes CDR1 SGHRS and CDR2 YFSETQ.

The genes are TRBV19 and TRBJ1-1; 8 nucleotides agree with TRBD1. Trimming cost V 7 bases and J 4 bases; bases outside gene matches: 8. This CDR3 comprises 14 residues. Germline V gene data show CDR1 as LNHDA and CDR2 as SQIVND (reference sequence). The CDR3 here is CASKLQGEVTEAFF. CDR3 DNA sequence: TGTGCCAGTAAATTACAGGGGGAGGTCACTGAAGCTTTCTTT.

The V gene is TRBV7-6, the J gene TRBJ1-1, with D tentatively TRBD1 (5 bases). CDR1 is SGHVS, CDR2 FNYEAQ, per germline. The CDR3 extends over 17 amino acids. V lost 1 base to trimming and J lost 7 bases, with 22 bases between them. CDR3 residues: CASSLGGLRTLYSEAFF. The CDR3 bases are TGTGCCAGCAGCTTAGGGGGCTTAAGAACCCTATATAGTGAAGCTTTCTTT.

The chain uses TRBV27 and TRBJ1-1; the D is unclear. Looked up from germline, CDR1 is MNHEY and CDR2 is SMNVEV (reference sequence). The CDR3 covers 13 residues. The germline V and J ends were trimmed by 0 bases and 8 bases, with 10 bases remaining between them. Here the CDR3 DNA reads TGTGCCAGCAGTTTATCAGCCCGGCGGGAAGCTTTCTTT. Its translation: CASSLSARREAFF.

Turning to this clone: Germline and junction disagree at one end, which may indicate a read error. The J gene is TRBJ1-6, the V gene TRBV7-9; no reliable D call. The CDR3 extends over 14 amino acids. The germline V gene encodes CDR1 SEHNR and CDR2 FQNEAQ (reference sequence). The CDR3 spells CSSSNPGGNSPLHF. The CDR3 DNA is TGTTCCAGCAGCAATCCGGGAGGTAATTCACCCCTCCACTTT.

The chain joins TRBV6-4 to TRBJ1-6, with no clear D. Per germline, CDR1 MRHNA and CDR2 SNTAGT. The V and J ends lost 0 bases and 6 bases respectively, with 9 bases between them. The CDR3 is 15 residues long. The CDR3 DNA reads TGTGCCAGCAGTGACTCGAACGGAGGTAATTCACCCCTCCACTTT. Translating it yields CASSDSNGGNSPLHF.

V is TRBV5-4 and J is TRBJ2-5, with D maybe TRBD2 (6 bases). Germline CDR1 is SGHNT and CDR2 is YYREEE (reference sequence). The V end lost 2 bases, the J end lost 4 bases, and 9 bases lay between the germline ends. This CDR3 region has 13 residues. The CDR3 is CASSFQGGETQYF. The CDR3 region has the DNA TGTGCCAGCAGCTTCCAGGGAGGAGAGACCCAGTACTTC.

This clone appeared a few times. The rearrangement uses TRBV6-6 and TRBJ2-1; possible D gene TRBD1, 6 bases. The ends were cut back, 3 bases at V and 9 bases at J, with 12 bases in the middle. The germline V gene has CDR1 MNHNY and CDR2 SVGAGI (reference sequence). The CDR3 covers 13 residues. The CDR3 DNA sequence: TGTGCCAGCAGTTATGTGGGGGCCGGTGAGCAGTTCTTC. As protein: CASSYVGAGEQFF.

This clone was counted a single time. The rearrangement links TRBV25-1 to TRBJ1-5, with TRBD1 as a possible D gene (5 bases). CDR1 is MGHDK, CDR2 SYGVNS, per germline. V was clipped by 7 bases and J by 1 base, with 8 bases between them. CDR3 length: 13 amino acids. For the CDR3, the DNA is TGTGCCAGCAATGGGGGGAGCAATCAGCCCCAGCATTTT. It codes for CASNGGSNQPQHF. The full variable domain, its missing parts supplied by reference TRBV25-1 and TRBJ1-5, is EADIYQTPRYLVIGTGKKITLECSQTMGHDKMYWYQQDPGMELHLIHYSYGVNSTEKGDLSSESTVSRIRTEHFPLTLESARPSHTSQYLCASNGGSNQPQHFGDGTRLSIL.

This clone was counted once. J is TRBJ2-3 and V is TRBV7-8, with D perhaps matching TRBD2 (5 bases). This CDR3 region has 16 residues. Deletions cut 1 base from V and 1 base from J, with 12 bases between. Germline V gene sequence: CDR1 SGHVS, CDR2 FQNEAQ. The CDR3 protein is CASSLGAGIRTDTQYF. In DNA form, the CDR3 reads TGTGCCAGCAGCTTAGGCGCCGGGATCCGCACAGATACGCAGTATTTT.

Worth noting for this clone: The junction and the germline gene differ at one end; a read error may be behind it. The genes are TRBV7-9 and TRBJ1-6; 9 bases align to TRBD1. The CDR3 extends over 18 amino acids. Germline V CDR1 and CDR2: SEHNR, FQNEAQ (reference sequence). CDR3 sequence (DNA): TGTTCCAGCAGCTTTGCCGGGACAGGGAGGACGGGCGCTTCACCCCTCCACTTT. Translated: CSSSFAGTGRTGASPLHF.

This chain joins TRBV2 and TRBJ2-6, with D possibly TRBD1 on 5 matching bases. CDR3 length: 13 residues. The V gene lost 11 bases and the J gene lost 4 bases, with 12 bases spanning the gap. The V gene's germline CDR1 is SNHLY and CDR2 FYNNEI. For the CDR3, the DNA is TGTGCCGGCTCAGGGTCCGGGGCCAACGTCCTGACTTTC. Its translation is CAGSGSGANVLTF.

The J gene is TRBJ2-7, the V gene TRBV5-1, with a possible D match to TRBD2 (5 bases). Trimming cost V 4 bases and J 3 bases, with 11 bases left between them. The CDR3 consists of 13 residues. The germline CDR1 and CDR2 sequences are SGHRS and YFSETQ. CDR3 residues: CASSTGLNYEQYF. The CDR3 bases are TGCGCCAGCAGCACCGGACTGAACTACGAGCAGTACTTC.

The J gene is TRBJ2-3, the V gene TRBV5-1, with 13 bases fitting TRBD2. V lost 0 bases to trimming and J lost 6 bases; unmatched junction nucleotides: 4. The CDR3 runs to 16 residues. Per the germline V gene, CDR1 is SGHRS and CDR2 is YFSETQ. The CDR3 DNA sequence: TGCGCCAGCAGCTTGGCAGGACTAGCGGGGGCGGATACGCAGTATTTT. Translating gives CASSLAGLAGADTQYF. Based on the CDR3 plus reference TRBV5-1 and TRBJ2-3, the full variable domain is KAGVTQTPRYLIKTRGQQVTLSCSPISGHRSVSWYQQTPGQGLQFLFEYFSETQRNKGNFPGRFSGRQFSNSRSEMNVSTLELGDSALYLCASSLAGLAGADTQYFGPGTRLTVL.

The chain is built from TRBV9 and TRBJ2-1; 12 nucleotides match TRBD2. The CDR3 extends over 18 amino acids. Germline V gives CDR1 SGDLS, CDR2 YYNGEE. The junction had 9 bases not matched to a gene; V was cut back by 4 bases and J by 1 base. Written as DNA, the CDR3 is TGTGCCAGCAGCCCTCGACTAGGACTAGCGGGGTCCTACAATGAGCAGTTCTTC. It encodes CASSPRLGLAGSYNEQFF.

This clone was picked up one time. This CDR3 is CASSPLGGAGFSEQFF. CDR3 DNA: TGTGCCAGCAGCCCCCTGGGGGGGGCCGGCTTCTCTGAGCAGTTCTTC. This rearrangement joins TRBV9 to TRBJ2-1; possible D gene TRBD2, 7 bases. From germline, CDR1 is SGDLS and CDR2 YYNGEE. Trimming stripped 4 bases from V and 9 bases from J, with 23 bases between. This CDR3 region has 16 residues. Complete variable domain (other parts from reference TRBV9 and TRBJ2-1): DSGVTQTPKHLITATGQRVTLRCSPRSGDLSVYWYQQSLDQGLQFLIQYYNGEERAKGNILERFSAQQFPDLHSELNLSSLELGDSALYFCASSPLGGAGFSEQFFGPGTRLTVL.

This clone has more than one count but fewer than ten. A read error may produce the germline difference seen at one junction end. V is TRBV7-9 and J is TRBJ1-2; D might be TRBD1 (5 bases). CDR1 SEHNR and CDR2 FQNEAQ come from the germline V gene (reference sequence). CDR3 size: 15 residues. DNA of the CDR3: TGTTCCAGCAGCCAAAACGTGCAGGGATCCAATGGCTACACCTTC. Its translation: CSSSQNVQGSNGYTF.

The CDR3 coding sequence is TGTGCCACCGCCCAGGGCCTAAACACTGAAGCTTTCTTT. Protein sequence: CATAQGLNTEAFF. The chain carries TRBV14 and TRBJ1-1; D might be TRBD1 (5 bases). The germline gives CDR1 SGHDN, CDR2 FVKESK. The CDR3 sequence is 13 residues long. The ends were cut back, 10 bases at V and 2 bases at J, with 14 bases in the middle.

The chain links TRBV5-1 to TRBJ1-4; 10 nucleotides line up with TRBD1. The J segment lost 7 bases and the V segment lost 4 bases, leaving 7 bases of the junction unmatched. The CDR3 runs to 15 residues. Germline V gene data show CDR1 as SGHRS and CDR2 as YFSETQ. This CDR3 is CASSGRTGGSEKLFF. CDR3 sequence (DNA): TGCGCCAGCAGCGGGCGGACAGGGGGGAGTGAAAAACTGTTTTTT.

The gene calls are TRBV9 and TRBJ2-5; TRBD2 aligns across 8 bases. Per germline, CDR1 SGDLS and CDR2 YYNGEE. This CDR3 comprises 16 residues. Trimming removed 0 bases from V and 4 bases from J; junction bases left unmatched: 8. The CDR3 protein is CASSVGGGGTGETQYF. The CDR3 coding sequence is TGTGCCAGCAGCGTAGGGGGCGGGGGGACGGGAGAGACCCAGTACTTC. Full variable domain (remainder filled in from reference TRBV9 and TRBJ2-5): DSGVTQTPKHLITATGQRVTLRCSPRSGDLSVYWYQQSLDQGLQFLIQYYNGEERAKGNILERFSAQQFPDLHSELNLSSLELGDSALYFCASSVGGGGTGETQYFGPGTRLLVL.

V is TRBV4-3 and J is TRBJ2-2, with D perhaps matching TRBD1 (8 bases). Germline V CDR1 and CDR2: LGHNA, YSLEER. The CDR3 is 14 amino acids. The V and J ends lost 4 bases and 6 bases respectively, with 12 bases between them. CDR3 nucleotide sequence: TGCGCCAGCAGCCCCACAGGGGGGGCCGGGGAGCTGTTTTTT. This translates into CASSPTGGAGELFF.

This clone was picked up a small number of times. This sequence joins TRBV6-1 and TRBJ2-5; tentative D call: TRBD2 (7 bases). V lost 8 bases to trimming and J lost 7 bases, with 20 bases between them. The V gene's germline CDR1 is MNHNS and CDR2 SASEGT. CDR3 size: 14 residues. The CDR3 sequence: CASRNRRGAGTQYF. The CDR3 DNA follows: TGTGCCAGCCGAAATCGACGGGGGGCAGGGACCCAGTACTTC.

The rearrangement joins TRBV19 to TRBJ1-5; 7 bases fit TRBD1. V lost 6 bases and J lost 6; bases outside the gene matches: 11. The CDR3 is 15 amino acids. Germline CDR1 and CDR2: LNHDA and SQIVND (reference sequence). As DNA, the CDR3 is TGTGCCAGTAGCCACGCGGACAGGCCGGGTCAGCCCCAGCATTTT. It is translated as CASSHADRPGQPQHF.

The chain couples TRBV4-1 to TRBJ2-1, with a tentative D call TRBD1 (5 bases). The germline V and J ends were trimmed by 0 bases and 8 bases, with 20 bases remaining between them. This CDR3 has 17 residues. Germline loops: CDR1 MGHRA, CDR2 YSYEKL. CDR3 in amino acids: CASSQEYGAGLWYEQFF. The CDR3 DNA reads TGCGCCAGCAGCCAAGAATACGGAGCAGGGTTATGGTATGAGCAGTTCTTC.

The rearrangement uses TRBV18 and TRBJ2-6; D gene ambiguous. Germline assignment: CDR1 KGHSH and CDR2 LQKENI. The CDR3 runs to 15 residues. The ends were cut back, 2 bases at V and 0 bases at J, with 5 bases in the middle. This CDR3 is CASSPSSSGANVLTF. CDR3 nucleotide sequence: TGTGCCAGCTCACCATCATCCTCTGGGGCCAACGTCCTGACTTTC. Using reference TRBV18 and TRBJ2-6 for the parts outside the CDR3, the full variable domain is NAGVMQNPRHLVRRRGQEARLRCSPMKGHSHVYWYRQLPEEGLKFMVYLQKENIIDESGMPKERFSAEFPKEGPSILRIQQVVRGDSAAYFCASSPSSSGANVLTFGAGSRLTVL.